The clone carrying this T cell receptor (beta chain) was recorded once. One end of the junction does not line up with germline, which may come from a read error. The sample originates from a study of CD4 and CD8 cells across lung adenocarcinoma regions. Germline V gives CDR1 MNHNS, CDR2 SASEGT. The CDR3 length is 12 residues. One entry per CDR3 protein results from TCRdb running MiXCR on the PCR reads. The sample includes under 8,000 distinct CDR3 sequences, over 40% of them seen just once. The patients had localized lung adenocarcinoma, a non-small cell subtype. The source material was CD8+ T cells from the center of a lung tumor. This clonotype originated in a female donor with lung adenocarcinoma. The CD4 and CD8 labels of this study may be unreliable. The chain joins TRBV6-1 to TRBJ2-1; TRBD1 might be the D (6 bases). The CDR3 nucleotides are TGTCCCAGGGGTAAAATCACGAATAAGCAGTTTTTC. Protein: CPRGKITNKQFF.